The rows below give T cell receptor beta chains drawn from one sample of a study of beta chain features in type 1 diabetes. TCRdb's copy holds only in-frame clones and misses some; the assay was immunoSEQ multiplex PCR. The sample consists of some 63,000 clones, around 49% of them appearing once. Sequencing was performed on central memory CD4+ T cells from blood. These receptors were collected from a man aged 25-45 years with type 1 diabetes. Each CDR3 is given with its conserved first and last residue. Each record gives: clone size, V gene, J gene, D gene, CDR3 DNA, CDR3 protein. D genes are given only for firm matches. Clone size is given for some rows only: seen once, a few or many times, or a class if the clone is expanded.

abundance: -
v_gene: TRBV5-6
j_gene: TRBJ2-3
d_gene: -
CDR3nt: TGTGCCAGCAGCTTGGTCCAGACAGGAAGGGGTTGGGATACGCAGTATTTT
CDR3aa: CASSLVQTGRGWDTQYF

abundance: -
v_gene: TRBV7-2
j_gene: TRBJ2-3
d_gene: -
CDR3nt: TGTGCCAGCAGCTTAGCCTCGGGTAACCCGGGCACAGATACGCAGTATTTT
CDR3aa: CASSLASGNPGTDTQYF

abundance: -
v_gene: TRBV5-1
j_gene: TRBJ2-7
d_gene: -
CDR3nt: TGCGCCAGCAGCTTGGACGCGGGCCTTCGAGAGCAGTACTTC
CDR3aa: CASSLDAGLREQYF

abundance: few
v_gene: TRBV6-1
j_gene: TRBJ2-1
d_gene: -
CDR3nt: TGTGCCAGCAGGGTCGTGGGTGGGCCGGAAAATGAGCAGTTCTTC
CDR3aa: CASRVVGGPENEQFF

abundance: -
v_gene: TRBV23-1
j_gene: TRBJ1-6
d_gene: TRBD1
CDR3nt: TGCGCCAGCAGTCCCCCCGACAGGGGCGGCTATAATTCACCCCTCCACTTT
CDR3aa: CASSPPDRGGYNSPLHF

abundance: -
v_gene: TRBV27
j_gene: TRBJ1-1
d_gene: TRBD1
CDR3nt: TGTGCCAGCAGCTCAGACAGGGGGCGAGGGAACACTGAAGCTTTCTTT
CDR3aa: CASSSDRGRGNTEAFF

abundance: -
v_gene: TRBV11-2
j_gene: TRBJ1-1
d_gene: -
CDR3nt: TGTGCCAGCAGCTTAGACCAGGCTTGGCGGAACACTGAAGCTTTCTTT
CDR3aa: CASSLDQAWRNTEAFF

abundance: -
v_gene: TRBV5-1
j_gene: TRBJ2-3
d_gene: TRBD1
CDR3nt: TGCGCCAGCAGCTGGGACAGTCGCACAGATACGCAGTATTTT
CDR3aa: CASSWDSRTDTQYF

abundance: few
v_gene: TRBV7-2
j_gene: TRBJ2-7
d_gene: -
CDR3nt: TGTGCCAGCAGCTTAGATCGGGGGTCGGTATACGAGCAGTACTTC
CDR3aa: CASSLDRGSVYEQYF

abundance: few
v_gene: TRBV5-8
j_gene: TRBJ2-4
d_gene: TRBD1
CDR3nt: TGTGCCAGCAGACAGGGGGTCAAAAACATTCAGTACTTC
CDR3aa: CASRQGVKNIQYF

abundance: -
v_gene: TRBV5-1
j_gene: TRBJ2-3
d_gene: -
CDR3nt: TGCGCCAGCAGCTTTTCGGCAGATACGCAGTATTTT
CDR3aa: CASSFSADTQYF

abundance: -
v_gene: TRBV5-4
j_gene: TRBJ2-3
d_gene: TRBD2
CDR3nt: TGTGCCAGCAGCTTGGTTGTCGGCGGGGGTGGTACAGATACGCAGTATTTT
CDR3aa: CASSLVVGGGGTDTQYF

abundance: few
v_gene: TRBV9
j_gene: TRBJ2-1
d_gene: TRBD2
CDR3nt: TGTGCCAGCAGCGTACAGGGACTAGCGGCTTACAATGAGCAGTTCTTC
CDR3aa: CASSVQGLAAYNEQFF

abundance: few
v_gene: TRBV19
j_gene: TRBJ2-1
d_gene: -
CDR3nt: TGTGCCAGTAGCCCACTTGCCCTCAATGAGCAGTTCTTC
CDR3aa: CASSPLALNEQFF

abundance: -
v_gene: TRBV7-8
j_gene: TRBJ1-1
d_gene: -
CDR3nt: TGTGCCAGCAGCTTCGGACAGCACACTGAAGCTTTCTTT
CDR3aa: CASSFGQHTEAFF

abundance: -
v_gene: TRBV6-5
j_gene: TRBJ1-1
d_gene: -
CDR3nt: TGTGCCAGCAGTTCAGTCGCGGGGGTTCTCACTGAAGCTTTCTTT
CDR3aa: CASSSVAGVLTEAFF

abundance: -
v_gene: TRBV7-7
j_gene: TRBJ2-5
d_gene: TRBD1
CDR3nt: TGTGCTAGCAGCTCGGACAGGGGAGAGACCCAGTACTTC
CDR3aa: CASSSDRGETQYF

abundance: -
v_gene: TRBV14
j_gene: TRBJ2-5
d_gene: TRBD1
CDR3nt: TGTGCCAGCAGCCGGGACAGAAAAGAGACCCAGTACTTC
CDR3aa: CASSRDRKETQYF

abundance: -
v_gene: TRBV9
j_gene: TRBJ2-5
d_gene: TRBD2
CDR3nt: TGTGCCAGCAGCGTAGCCCTAGCGGGAGGGCAAGAGACCCAGTACTTC
CDR3aa: CASSVALAGGQETQYF

abundance: few
v_gene: TRBV5-1
j_gene: TRBJ2-2
d_gene: -
CDR3nt: TGCGCCAGCAGCTTGGGAGGATTAGGCACCGGGGAGCTGTTTTTT
CDR3aa: CASSLGGLGTGELFF

abundance: few
v_gene: TRBV14
j_gene: TRBJ2-2
d_gene: TRBD1
CDR3nt: TGTGCCAGCAGCGTGGGACAGACGAACACCGGGGAGCTGTTTTTT
CDR3aa: CASSVGQTNTGELFF

abundance: -
v_gene: TRBV10-3
j_gene: TRBJ2-2
d_gene: TRBD1
CDR3nt: TGTGCCATATCCGGGACAGGGGGTACAAACACCGGGGAGCTGTTTTTT
CDR3aa: CAISGTGGTNTGELFF

abundance: -
v_gene: TRBV28
j_gene: TRBJ2-5
d_gene: -
CDR3nt: TGTGCCAGCAGTTTACGGGACAACCAAGAGACCCAGTACTTC
CDR3aa: CASSLRDNQETQYF

abundance: -
v_gene: TRBV12-5
j_gene: TRBJ2-6
d_gene: -
CDR3nt: TGTGCTAGTGGTTTGGTAAGGGAGACCGGGGCCAACGTCCTGACTTTC
CDR3aa: CASGLVRETGANVLTF

abundance: -
v_gene: TRBV5-1
j_gene: TRBJ1-2
d_gene: -
CDR3nt: TGCGCCAGCAGCTTGGAACAGCATAACTATGGCTACACCTTC
CDR3aa: CASSLEQHNYGYTF

abundance: few
v_gene: TRBV5-1
j_gene: TRBJ2-2
d_gene: -
CDR3nt: TGCGCCAGCAGCGGGCAGGCCGACACCGGGGAGCTGTTTTTT
CDR3aa: CASSGQADTGELFF

abundance: -
v_gene: TRBV4-1
j_gene: TRBJ2-5
d_gene: TRBD2
CDR3nt: TGCGCCAGCAGCCACGCTAGCGGGGGCCAAGAGACCCAGTACTTC
CDR3aa: CASSHASGGQETQYF

abundance: -
v_gene: TRBV30
j_gene: TRBJ1-4
d_gene: TRBD1
CDR3nt: TGTGCCTGGACGCGGCCCGGGACAGCTAATGAAAAACTGTTTTTT
CDR3aa: CAWTRPGTANEKLFF

abundance: -
v_gene: TRBV7-7
j_gene: TRBJ2-2
d_gene: -
CDR3nt: TGTGCCGCAGGGGTCACCACCGGGGAGCTGTTTTTT
CDR3aa: CAAGVTTGELFF

abundance: -
v_gene: TRBV5-4
j_gene: TRBJ2-2
d_gene: -
CDR3nt: TGTGCCAGCAGCTTGGCCGGGGGGCACAGAGGCGGGGAGCTGTTTTTT
CDR3aa: CASSLAGGHRGGELFF

abundance: -
v_gene: TRBV2
j_gene: TRBJ2-7
d_gene: TRBD2
CDR3nt: TGTGCCAGCAGTGGACGCGGGGGGGGGTACGAGCAGTACTTC
CDR3aa: CASSGRGGGYEQYF

abundance: -
v_gene: TRBV7-9
j_gene: TRBJ1-5
d_gene: -
CDR3nt: TGTGCCAGCAGCCTGGACTTAATTCAGCCCCAGCATTTT
CDR3aa: CASSLDLIQPQHF

abundance: -
v_gene: TRBV4-1
j_gene: TRBJ2-1
d_gene: TRBD2
CDR3nt: TGCGCCAGCAGCCAAGATTTTGGTGGATTAGCGGGGGTGAATGAGCAGTTCTTC
CDR3aa: CASSQDFGGLAGVNEQFF

abundance: few
v_gene: TRBV10-3
j_gene: TRBJ1-1
d_gene: -
CDR3nt: TGTGCCACTAGACAGGATAACGCTGAAGCCTTCTTT
CDR3aa: CATRQDNAEAFF

abundance: -
v_gene: TRBV7-9
j_gene: TRBJ1-5
d_gene: -
CDR3nt: TGTGCCAGCAGCTTAGCGTCTGAAGCTCAGCCCCAGCATTTT
CDR3aa: CASSLASEAQPQHF

abundance: few
v_gene: TRBV5-1
j_gene: TRBJ2-7
d_gene: TRBD1
CDR3nt: TGCGCCAGCAGCTTAGTGGGACAGGGGGCATCCGACGAGCAGTACTTC
CDR3aa: CASSLVGQGASDEQYF

abundance: many
v_gene: TRBV5-1
j_gene: TRBJ2-5
d_gene: TRBD2
CDR3nt: TGCGCCAGCAGCTTGTCCGGGGGGGAAGAGACCCAGTACTTC
CDR3aa: CASSLSGGEETQYF